The rows below give T cell receptor beta chains drawn from one sample of a study of OX40 agonist ivuxolimab in advanced cancers. TCRdb's table, derived via immunoSEQ multiplex PCR, lists solely in-frame clones and lacks some. The sample contains tens of thousands of clones, about 93% of which appear only once. The starting material was CD4+ or CD8+ T cells sorted from blood, obtained in a trial of the OX40 agonist ivuxolimab. Receptors originate from an adult with an advanced solid tumor such as melanoma, head and neck, liver or kidney cancer. CDR3s include the opening cysteine and the closing phenylalanine or tryptophan. The order of the fields is V gene, CDR3 length, J gene, D gene, CDR3 protein. D genes are given only for firm matches.

TRBV4-1,14,TRBJ1-1,.,CASSHQSLNTEAFF
TRBV28,16,TRBJ2-7,.,CASSLRGAGANYEQYF
TRBV10-2,14,TRBJ2-3,TRBD2,CASSLAGVADTQYF
TRBV19,13,TRBJ2-3,.,CASLGLSTDTQYF
TRBV2,15,TRBJ2-6,.,CASRSQGRGANVLTF
TRBV19,16,TRBJ2-5,.,CASKSRPGASQETQYF
TRBV18,16,TRBJ2-7,TRBD1,CASSPPSRTGTYEQYF
TRBV5-1,13,TRBJ1-1,.,CASSKTGPPEAFF
TRBV2,11,TRBJ2-7,.,CASSDFYEQYF
TRBV29-1,13,TRBJ1-4,.,CSVEWGNREKLFF
TRBV5-8,15,TRBJ2-3,TRBD1,CASKDRAPSADTQYF
TRBV6-5,13,TRBJ1-1,.,CASSYGGSTEAFF
TRBV7-9,15,TRBJ2-7,TRBD2,CASSLGLAGVEGQYF
TRBV9,14,TRBJ1-1,.,CASSPGQGNTEAFF
TRBV9,13,TRBJ2-1,.,CASSVGTYNEQFF
TRBV5-6,17,TRBJ1-5,TRBD1,CASSWGGTGGFNQPQHF
TRBV2,15,.,TRBD1,CASSESSGGPYEQYF
TRBV30,12,TRBJ1-2,TRBD1,CAWSIQGARNTF
TRBV7-6,14,TRBJ1-1,.,CASSLGGYDTEAFF
TRBV7-2,18,TRBJ1-5,TRBD1,CASSPWTGALGSNQPQHF
TRBV19,16,TRBJ1-2,TRBD1,CASSPYPGTANYGYTF
TRBV5-1,15,TRBJ2-3,.,CASSLAPLRGNTQYF
TRBV11-2,17,TRBJ2-7,.,CASSLDSIQRVDYEQYF
TRBV5-4,13,TRBJ1-1,TRBD1,CASSKGQGDEAFF
TRBV7-6,17,TRBJ2-1,.,CASSRSSPSSSYNEQFF
TRBV7-2,15,TRBJ1-1,TRBD1,CASSLTGLGSTEAFF
TRBV5-4,15,TRBJ2-5,.,CASSLINREQETQYF
TRBV30,13,TRBJ2-7,.,CAWTRDLLGEQYF
TRBV4-2,13,TRBJ2-1,.,CASSQERRNEQFF
TRBV29-1,13,TRBJ1-2,TRBD1,CSVSQGVDYGYTF
TRBV7-2,14,TRBJ2-3,.,CASSLGQGIDTQYF
TRBV6-4,14,TRBJ1-2,TRBD1,CASSGQGAQGGYTF
TRBV6-6,15,TRBJ2-1,.,CASSYGRAPSDEQFF
TRBV11-2,13,TRBJ1-1,.,CASSHLVGREAFF
TRBV9,16,TRBJ2-2,.,CASSVGADINTGELFF
TRBV4-2,16,TRBJ1-3,TRBD1,CASTPGQAVSGNTIYF
TRBV6-5,15,TRBJ2-7,.,CASSYSSLANYEQYF
TRBV18,16,TRBJ2-3,TRBD2,CASSPPSGRAADTQYF
TRBV12-2,14,TRBJ2-5,.,CASRLRGLQETQYF
TRBV29-1,14,TRBJ1-1,.,CSVDDLGVNTEAFF
TRBV5-1,18,TRBJ2-3,TRBD1,CASSLGPPTGGSTDTQYF
TRBV5-6,14,TRBJ2-7,TRBD2,CASSPRLAGREQYF
TRBV11-2,16,TRBJ1-2,TRBD1,CASSQDRASSRYGYTF
TRBV19,16,TRBJ1-1,TRBD1,CASSPNRGQGAYEAFF
TRBV14,11,TRBJ2-1,.,CASSQGAEQFF
TRBV5-8,16,TRBJ2-3,TRBD1,CASSLGDRTSTDTQYF
TRBV6-1,16,TRBJ2-3,.,CASSGGLSVVPDTQYF
TRBV30,13,TRBJ2-7,.,CAWSVTPTSEQYF
TRBV19,14,TRBJ1-3,TRBD1,CASRGQASGNTIYF
TRBV5-4,14,TRBJ2-5,.,CASSFRGSQETQYF
TRBV7-8,14,TRBJ2-7,TRBD2,CASSPYRLAGEQYF
TRBV5-4,14,TRBJ1-2,TRBD1,CASSPATGLYGYTF
TRBV7-2,15,TRBJ2-3,TRBD2,CASSSRTSGRALEYF
TRBV6-1,15,TRBJ2-2,TRBD1,CASSKGQGAFGELFF
TRBV2,14,TRBJ2-1,.,CASSEQAGPGEQFF
TRBV5-1,12,TRBJ2-5,.,CASSLGEETQYF
TRBV27,16,TRBJ1-2,TRBD1,CASSPQIRGANYGYTF
TRBV6-4,13,TRBJ2-1,.,CASSDGIYNEQFF
TRBV9,15,TRBJ1-5,.,CASSPGIYSNQPQHF